This T cell receptor beta chain appears in the sequencing data of a study of breast tumors, draining lymph nodes, adjacent tissues. A single record per CDR3 protein comes from TCRdb applying MiXCR to the multiplex PCR reads. The table lists some 100,000 distinct CDR3 sequences, 20% to 25% of them singletons. Breast cancer patients provided tissue from their axillary draining lymph nodes. Study-wide results and caveats: Tumor TCR diversity was below lymph nodes but above nontumor tissue.

This clonotype was found many times. What it binds is not known. The sequence was collected from a female donor with breast cancer. Some clones in this sample may be carry-over from other donors' samples. Sequencing was done on a sample of axillary lymph node tissue.

CDR3 DNA sequence: TGTGCCATCACCGAGTCGTCACAGGGGATGAATGAGCAGTTCTTC. Encoded protein: CAITESSQGMNEQFF. The chain couples TRBV10-3 to TRBJ2-1; 7 positions match TRBD1. Losses at the gene ends were 7 bases for V and 7 bases for J; bases not matched to a gene: 13. The CDR3 is made up of 15 amino acids. Germline assignment: CDR1 ENHRY and CDR2 SYGVKD.